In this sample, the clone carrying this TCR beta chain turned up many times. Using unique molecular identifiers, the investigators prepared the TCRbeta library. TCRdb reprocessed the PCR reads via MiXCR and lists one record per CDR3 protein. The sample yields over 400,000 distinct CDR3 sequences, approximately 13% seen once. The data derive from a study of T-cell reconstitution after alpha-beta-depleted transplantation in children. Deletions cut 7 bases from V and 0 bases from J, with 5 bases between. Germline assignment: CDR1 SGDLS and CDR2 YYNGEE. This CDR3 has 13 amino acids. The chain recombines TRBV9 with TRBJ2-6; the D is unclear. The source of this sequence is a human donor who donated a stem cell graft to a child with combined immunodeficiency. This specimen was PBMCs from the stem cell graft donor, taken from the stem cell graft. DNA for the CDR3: TGTGCCAGCTCAGTCTCTGGGGCCAACGTCCTGACTTTC. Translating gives CASSVSGANVLTF.